Below, one TCR beta chain is given with its context. The CDR3 length is 12 residues. The germline gives CDR1 DFQATT, CDR2 SNEGSKA (reference sequence). The data are from a study of blood T cells in healthy people across ages. Alongside a J-beta primer mix, a sample-barcoded 5' primer served in a second PCR lasting about 6 to 11 cycles. TCRdb itself ran the 5' RACE reads through MiXCR, one entry per CDR3 protein. The sample lists approximately 2,000,000 distinct CDR3 sequences; around 42% were seen once. Every participating donor contributed approximately 10 milliliters of peripheral blood through a draw.

Sample: blood. The origin of this receptor is a human donor in good health. The genes are TRBV20-1 and TRBJ2-4; tentatively, D is TRBD1 (5 bases). Matching the DNA end better, TRBJ2-7 makes the J call doubtful. The CDR3 DNA reads TGCAGTGCCAGGGAAGGTCGTTACGAGCAGTACTTC. It is translated as CSAREGRYEQYF.